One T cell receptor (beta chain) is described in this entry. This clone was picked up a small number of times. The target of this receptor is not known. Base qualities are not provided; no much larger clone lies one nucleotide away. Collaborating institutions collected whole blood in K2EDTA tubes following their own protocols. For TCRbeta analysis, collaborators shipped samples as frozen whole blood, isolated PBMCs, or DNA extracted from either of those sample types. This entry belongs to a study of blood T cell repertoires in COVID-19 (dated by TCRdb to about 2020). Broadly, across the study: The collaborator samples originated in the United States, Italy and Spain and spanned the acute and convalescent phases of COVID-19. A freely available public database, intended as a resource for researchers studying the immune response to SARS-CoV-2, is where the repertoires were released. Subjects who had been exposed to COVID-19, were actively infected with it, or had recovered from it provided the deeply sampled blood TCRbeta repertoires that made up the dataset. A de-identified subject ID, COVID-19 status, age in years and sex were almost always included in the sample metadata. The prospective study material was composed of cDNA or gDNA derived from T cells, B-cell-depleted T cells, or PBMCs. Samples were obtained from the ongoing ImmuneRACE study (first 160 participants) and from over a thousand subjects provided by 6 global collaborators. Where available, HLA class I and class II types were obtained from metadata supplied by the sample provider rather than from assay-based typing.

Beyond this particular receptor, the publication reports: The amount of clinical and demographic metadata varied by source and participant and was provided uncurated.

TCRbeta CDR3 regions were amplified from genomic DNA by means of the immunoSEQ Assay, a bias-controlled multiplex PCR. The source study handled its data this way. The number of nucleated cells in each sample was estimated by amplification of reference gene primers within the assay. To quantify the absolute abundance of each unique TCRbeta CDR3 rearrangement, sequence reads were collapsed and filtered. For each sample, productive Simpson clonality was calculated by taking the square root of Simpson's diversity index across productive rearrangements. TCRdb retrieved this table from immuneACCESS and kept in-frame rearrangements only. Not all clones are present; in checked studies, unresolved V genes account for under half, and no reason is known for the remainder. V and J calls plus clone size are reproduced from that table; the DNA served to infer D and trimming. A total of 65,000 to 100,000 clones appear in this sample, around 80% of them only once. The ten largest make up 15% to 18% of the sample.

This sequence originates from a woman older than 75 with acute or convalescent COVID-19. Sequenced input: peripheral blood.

The base sequence is TGTGCCAGTAGTTACCAGAATACGGGCACCGGGGAGCTGTTTTTT. It is translated as CASSYQNTGTGELFF. The sequence is built from TRBV19 and TRBJ2-2, with an unclear D gene assignment. CDR1 LNHDA and CDR2 SQIVND are derived from the germline V gene (reference sequence). At the junction V is shortened by 5 bases and J by 4 bases, with 14 bases in between. From the cysteine up to the phenylalanine, the CDR3 has a length of 15 residues. Just the 45-base CDR3 DNA is kept, in frame starting at base 1.